A single sample gave rise to the 14 T cell receptor beta chains below, sequenced in a study of T cell repertoires in cytomegalovirus infection. TCRdb re-derived calls from the reads in MiXCR, one entry per CDR3 protein. Here the sample spans roughly 320,000 distinct CDR3 sequences, 8% to 9.5% being singletons. The sequenced sample consisted of PBMCs. Receptors were obtained from a human donor in good health (CMV status not recorded). Some clones in this sample may be carry-over from other donors' samples.

This chain links TRBV10-3 with TRBJ2-1; D may be TRBD1 (5 bases). The CDR3 sequence is 16 residues long. Germline assignment: CDR1 ENHRY and CDR2 SYGVKD. V lost 0 bases and J 3 bases, leaving 12 bases between the germline ends. CDR3 in DNA: TGTGCCATCAGTGAGTCGAGGCAGGGAAACTACAATGAGCAGTTCTTC. This codes for CAISESRQGNYNEQFF.

The chain employs TRBV10-3 and TRBJ2-1, with D perhaps being TRBD1 or TRBD2 (5 bases each). The CDR3 extends over 14 amino acids. Germline CDR1 reads ENHRY; CDR2 reads SYGVKD. V was pared by 4 bases and J by 5 bases, with 12 bases between. For the CDR3, the DNA is TGTGCCATCAGTGTTCTGGGGGACGACAATGAGCAGTTCTTC. Amino acids: CAISVLGDDNEQFF.

In this sample, this clonotype turned up many times. J is TRBJ2-3 and V is TRBV7-2, with a tentative D call TRBD2 (5 bases). V was cut by 1 base and J by 5 bases, with 13 bases left in between. This CDR3 spans 15 amino acids. Germline V CDR1 and CDR2: SGHTA, FQGNSA. CDR3 nucleotide sequence: TGTGCCAGCAGCTTAGTAGGGCTAGCACGAGATACGCAGTATTTT. Amino acid sequence: CASSLVGLARDTQYF.

In its sample, this clonotype was seen many times. The genes are TRBV7-6 and TRBJ2-7, with 10 bases identical to TRBD2. Germline V CDR1 and CDR2: SGHVS, FNYEAQ. Trimming removed 1 base from V and 4 bases from J; junction bases left unmatched: 4. The CDR3 sequence is 15 residues long. CDR3 in DNA: TGTGCCAGCAGCTTAGGTTCAGCGGGAGGGTACGAGCAGTACTTC. Its translation is CASSLGSAGGYEQYF.

At least ten counts were recorded for this clonotype. The chain uses TRBV6-1 and TRBJ2-1, with D possibly being TRBD1 (6 bases). The ends were cut back, 1 base at V and 7 bases at J, with 14 bases in the middle. This CDR3 has 15 amino acids. Germline assignment: CDR1 MNHNS and CDR2 SASEGT. CDR3 residues: CASSEEVGARNEQFF. CDR3 sequence (DNA): TGTGCCAGCAGTGAAGAGGTGGGGGCGCGTAATGAGCAGTTCTTC.

The chain links TRBV20-1 to TRBJ2-7; 12 bases are a match to TRBD2. The CDR3 consists of 20 residues. J lost 2 bases, V lost 0 bases, and 17 bases had no gene match. CDR1 and CDR2 from the germline V gene are DFQATT and SNEGSKA (reference sequence). This chain's CDR3 is CSARDLWGASGRASTYEQYF. The CDR3 DNA sequence: TGCAGTGCTAGAGATCTCTGGGGGGCTAGCGGGAGGGCCTCTACCTACGAGCAGTACTTC.

This clonotype was counted many times. The J gene is TRBJ1-2, the V gene TRBV6-5; D is unclear. This CDR3 contains 16 residues. Trimming cost V 4 bases and J 4 bases, with 19 bases left between them. The V gene's germline CDR1 is MNHEY and CDR2 SVGAGI. The CDR3 loop is CASSFRQVGQIYGYTF. The DNA for the CDR3 is TGTGCCAGCAGTTTCCGCCAGGTCGGGCAAATCTATGGCTACACCTTC.

The chain combines TRBV28 with TRBJ1-2; D perhaps matches TRBD1 (5 bases). The CDR3 has 16 residues. V lost 4 bases and J lost 9, with 24 bases in between. CDR1 and CDR2 (germline): MDHEN, SYDVKM. CDR3 residues: CASSSRAPGTGPSYTF. The CDR3 bases are TGTGCCAGCAGTTCAAGAGCCCCCGGGACCGGTCCTAGCTACACCTTC.

Details on this clonotype: Compared with germline, one end of the junction differs, possibly owing to a read error. The chain carries TRBV7-3 and TRBJ2-7; D call uncertain. The length of the CDR3 is 12 residues. Per germline, CDR1 SGHTA and CDR2 FQGTGA. Written as DNA, the CDR3 is TGTGCCAGCAGCTTAGAAGGGTACGAGCATTACTTC. It yields the protein CASSLEGYEHYF.

The V call is TRBV27, the J call TRBJ2-5; 7 bases are shared with TRBD2. V shed 3 bases and J 1 base; nucleotides not matched to a gene: 8. Looked up from germline, CDR1 is MNHEY and CDR2 is SMNVEV (reference sequence). The CDR3 runs to 16 residues. CDR3 loop: CASSLGRDYLQETQYF. The DNA for the CDR3 is TGTGCCAGCAGTTTGGGGCGGGACTACCTCCAAGAGACCCAGTACTTC.

The chain employs TRBV5-1 and TRBJ2-2, with 10 bases that match TRBD1. The CDR3 sequence is 15 residues long. Per germline, CDR1 SGHRS and CDR2 YFSETQ. V shed 2 bases and J 7 bases; nucleotides not matched to a gene: 5. The CDR3 coding sequence is TGCGCCAGCAGCTTCGGGACAGGGGTTCACGGGGAGCTGTTTTTT. It codes for CASSFGTGVHGELFF.

The rearrangement uses TRBV25-1 and TRBJ1-4, with 8 bases lining up with TRBD1. Losses at the gene ends were 4 bases for V and 0 bases for J; bases not matched to a gene: 10. The CDR3 has 18 amino acids. The V gene's germline CDR1 is MGHDK and CDR2 SYGVNS. The CDR3 loop reads CASSVGQGQPATNEKLFF. CDR3 DNA sequence: TGTGCCAGCAGTGTCGGACAGGGTCAGCCTGCAACTAATGAAAAACTGTTTTTT.

This clonotype was seen at least ten times. The J gene is TRBJ2-3, the V gene TRBV7-2; 14 nucleotides agree with TRBD2. V trimming: 5 bases; J trimming: 3 bases; junction bases outside the gene matches: 1. The CDR3 has 15 residues. The germline V gene encodes CDR1 SGHTA and CDR2 FQGNSA. The CDR3 DNA reads as TGTGCCAGCAGCCGGACTAGCGGGGGGACAGATACGCAGTATTTT. Translated, it gives CASSRTSGGTDTQYF.

This clonotype was seen repeatedly, ten times or more. The chain carries TRBV7-2 and TRBJ2-3; D is unresolved. Germline CDR1 SGHTA, CDR2 FQGNSA. This CDR3 is 14 amino acids long. V lost 4 bases, J lost 6 bases, and 14 bases lay in between. Here the CDR3 reads CASSSTAIYDTQYF. DNA for the CDR3: TGTGCCAGCAGCTCCACAGCCATCTATGATACGCAGTATTTT. The full variable domain, with the rest looked up from reference TRBV7-2 and TRBJ2-3, is GAGVSQSPSNKVTEKGKDVELRCDPISGHTALYWYRQSLGQGLEFLIYFQGNSAPDKSGLPSDRFSAERTGGSVSTLTIQRTQQEDSAVYLCASSSTAIYDTQYFGPGTRLTVL.